This T cell receptor (beta chain) was found in a study of T-cell memory formation after mild COVID-19. Study summary: In these data, TCR clusters were largely donor specific. Points from the study as a whole: CD4+ contracting clones were found mainly in CM and EM, and CD8+ ones in EMRA. Cross-reactive memory apparently joined, as some responding clones appeared in pre-infection memory. Contracting clones from day 15 to 85 showed balanced CD4/CD8; later expanders favored CD4+.

In its sample, this clonotype was seen a few times. The antigen remains undetermined. The CDR3 spans 14 residues. Germline V lookup: CDR1 DFQATT, CDR2 SNEGSKA (reference sequence). Trimming removed 5 bases from V and 8 bases from J; junction bases left unmatched: 4. TCRdb re-derived calls from the 5' RACE reads in MiXCR, one entry per CDR3 protein. The sample holds 550,000 to 700,000 distinct CDR3 sequences, 17% seen once. This sequence was found in an adult woman who had mild COVID-19 (a few samples of this study predate the infection). Cell type and time point are not known. The rearrangement links TRBV20-1 to TRBJ2-1, with 15 bases aligning to TRBD2. The source material was PBMCs or a T cell subset sorted from them (not recorded which). In DNA, the CDR3 is TGCAGTGCTGGACTAGCGGGAGGGCGGGATGAGCAGTTCTTC. It yields the protein CSAGLAGGRDEQFF.